Listed below are T cell receptor beta chains from one sample, sequenced in a study of CD8 T cells in ankylosing spondylitis. TCRdb analysed the 5' RACE reads with MiXCR anew, one entry per CDR3 protein. The table records 200,000 to 300,000 distinct CDR3 sequences, about 11% of them present only once. The sequenced sample was blood, either unsorted or a sorted T cell fraction (not recorded which). The receptors were gathered from a male donor with ankylosing spondylitis or in good health (not recorded which). Each CDR3 is given with its conserved first and last residue. The D gene is left open where the match is weak. Size values are once, few and many counts, or a class for expanded clones, and some rows have none.

>many|TRBV30|.|TRBJ1-5
CAWNSGQTSYSNQPQHF
TGTGCCTGGAATTCTGGGCAGACTTCTTATAGCAATCAGCCCCAGCATTTT
>many|TRBV5-1|.|TRBJ1-1
CASSLRSMNTEAFF
TGCGCCAGCAGCTTGCGCTCTATGAACACTGAAGCTTTCTTT
>many|TRBV20-1|.|TRBJ1-4
CSAVPPGSEKLFF
TGCAGTGCCGTCCCCCCGGGGAGTGAAAAACTGTTTTTT
>many|TRBV27|.|TRBJ1-4
CASSLWGGSEKLFF
TGTGCCAGCAGTTTGTGGGGAGGGAGTGAAAAACTGTTTTTT
>many|TRBV5-1|TRBD1|TRBJ1-1
CASSDGTAVEAFF
TGCGCCAGCAGCGATGGGACAGCGGTTGAAGCTTTCTTT
>many|TRBV7-8|.|TRBJ2-5
CASSLFLGGAGGYQETQYF
TGTGCCAGCAGCTTGTTTTTAGGGGGGGCAGGGGGGTACCAAGAGACCCAGTACTTC
>many|TRBV29-1|TRBD1|TRBJ2-7
CSVEGTGMRSYEQYF
TGCAGCGTTGAAGGGACAGGGATGAGGTCCTACGAGCAGTACTTC
>many|TRBV12-3/TRBV12-4|TRBD2|TRBJ2-7
CASSNSGRMRQYF
TGTGCCAGCAGCAATTCCGGGAGGATGAGGCAGTACTTC
>many|TRBV7-2|.|TRBJ2-5
CASSLEASQTQYF
TGTGCCAGCAGCTTAGAGGCGAGCCAGACCCAGTACTTC
>many|TRBV4-1|.|TRBJ1-2
CASSSGQTVYGYTF
TGCGCCAGCAGCAGCGGACAGACGGTTTATGGCTACACCTTC
>.|TRBV30|TRBD1|TRBJ2-1
CAWNTDRGSNEQFF
TGTGCCTGGAATACGGACAGGGGTTCCAATGAGCAGTTCTTC
>.|TRBV30|TRBD1|TRBJ2-2
CAWSPPGGRVTGELFF
TGTGCCTGGAGTCCGCCAGGGGGCAGGGTCACCGGGGAGCTGTTTTTT
>many|TRBV5-1|.|TRBJ2-5
CASSLEGGSVRQETQYF
TGCGCCAGCAGCTTGGAAGGGGGTAGCGTACGCCAAGAGACCCAGTACTTC
>many|TRBV6-5|TRBD1|TRBJ1-2
CASSYLGDRKGYTF
TGTGCCAGCAGTTACCTCGGGGACAGGAAAGGCTACACCTTC
>many|TRBV3-1|TRBD2|TRBJ2-3
CASSQAISGSSDTQYF
TGTGCCAGCAGCCAAGCGATTAGCGGGAGCTCGGATACGCAGTATTTT
>many|TRBV5-1|.|TRBJ2-3
CASGTQGGNTDTQYF
TGCGCCAGCGGAACCCAGGGGGGTAACACAGATACGCAGTATTTT
>many|TRBV20-1|.|TRBJ2-1
CSARDPVVADNEQFF
TGCAGTGCTAGAGATCCCGTGGTAGCGGACAATGAGCAGTTCTTC
>many|TRBV20-1|.|TRBJ2-1
CSARLDAHNEQFF
TGCAGTGCTAGACTCGACGCCCACAATGAGCAGTTCTTC
>many|TRBV12-3/TRBV12-4|TRBD1|TRBJ2-7
CASSSLDRLSYEQYF
TGTGCCAGCAGTTCTTTGGACAGGCTATCCTACGAGCAGTACTTC
>many|TRBV27|TRBD2|TRBJ2-1
CASRTIGGLAAYNEQFF
TGTGCCAGCAGAACGATTGGGGGACTAGCGGCCTACAATGAGCAGTTCTTC
>many|TRBV14|.|TRBJ2-1
CASSLRTNEQFF
TGTGCCAGCAGCCTCCGTACCAATGAGCAGTTCTTC
>many|TRBV5-6|.|TRBJ2-3
CASSFGDTDTQYF
TGTGCCAGCAGCTTTGGGGACACAGATACGCAGTATTTT
>many|TRBV12-3/TRBV12-4|.|TRBJ1-1
CASRATGERTEAFF
TGTGCCAGCAGGGCGACAGGTGAGAGGACTGAAGCTTTCTTT
>once|TRBV7-9|.|TRBJ2-7
CASSPVPRVPYEQCF
TGTGCCAGCAGCCCTGTGCCTAGGGTACCCTACGAGCAGTGCTTC
>few|TRBV28|.|TRBJ2-7
CASRETTYEQYF
TGTGCCAGCAGGGAGACAACCTACGAGCAGTACTTC
>many|TRBV5-6|TRBD1|TRBJ1-4
CASSSIQGAANEKLFF
TGTGCCAGCAGCTCGATACAGGGGGCTGCTAATGAAAAACTGTTTTTT